Shown below are 9 T cell receptor beta chains from a single sample sequenced in a study of human T cells and chemical hapten exposure. TCRdb recomputed calls from the RACE reads with MiXCR, one row per CDR3 protein. The table lists 330,000 or so distinct CDR3 sequences, nearly 6.5% of them singletons, with about 6% in the top ten. Regarding time point: patch test 2, 6 weeks after DPC sensitization. Described treatment: therapeutic diphenylcyclopropenone sensitization with weekly scalp DPC. The sequences come from whole blood, collected in connection with sensitization to the hapten diphenylcyclopropenone (DPC). The receptors come from a woman under 30 with alopecia areata. Some clones in this sample may be carry-over from other donors' samples.

The rearrangement links TRBV6-2 or TRBV6-3 to TRBJ1-5; the match to TRBD1 covers 12 bases. The CDR3 length is 16 residues. Germline V lookup: CDR1 MNHEY, CDR2 SVGEGT. J lost 3 bases, V lost 7 bases, and 7 bases had no gene match. As DNA, the CDR3 is TGTGCCAGCAATCGGCGGGACAGGGGGCCCAATCAGCCCCAGCATTTT. This codes for CASNRRDRGPNQPQHF.

This clonotype was observed at least ten times. V usage is TRBV6-1 and J usage is TRBJ1-1; unclear D gene. Deletions cut 4 bases from V and 0 bases from J, with 12 bases between. Germline V gene lookup returns CDR1 MNHNS and CDR2 SASEGT. This CDR3 comprises 15 residues. CDR3 nucleotides: TGTGCCAGCAGTGCCCAATTGAGTCTGAACACTGAAGCTTTCTTT. This sequence encodes CASSAQLSLNTEAFF.

There are a few counts of this clonotype. The V and J genes are TRBV10-3 and TRBJ2-3; TRBD1 agrees at 10 bases. The V and J ends lost 6 bases and 4 bases, in that order; junction bases with no gene match: 4. CDR3 length equals 14 residues. Germline V CDR1 and CDR2: ENHRY, SYGVKD. CDR3 amino acids: CAISLTGGPDTQYF. CDR3 bases: TGTGCCATCAGCCTGACAGGGGGCCCAGATACGCAGTATTTT.

This clonotype turned up a few times. The rearrangement links TRBV20-1 to TRBJ1-1; 9 bases match TRBD1. The V gene's germline CDR1 is DFQATT and CDR2 SNEGSKA (reference sequence). The V gene end was trimmed by 0 bases and the J gene end by 4 bases; junction bases not matched to a gene: 3. This CDR3 region has 14 residues. The CDR3 DNA follows: TGCAGTGCTAGAGATCCGACAGGGGGCACTGAAGCTTTCTTT. The encoded protein is CSARDPTGGTEAFF.

On this clonotype itself: With a much larger clone just one base away, this may be a read error. The genes are TRBV29-1 and TRBJ1-1; D is possibly TRBD1 (5 bases). Looked up from germline, CDR1 is SQVTM and CDR2 is ANQGSEA. The CDR3 runs 12 residues. V shed 7 bases and J shed 4 bases, with 13 bases lying between them. The CDR3 region is CSEQQARTEAFF. For the CDR3, the DNA is TGCAGCGAACAACAGGCGCGCACTGAAGCTTTCTTT.

The chain is built from TRBV28 and TRBJ2-7, with D unresolved. V was trimmed by 5 bases and J by 9 bases, leaving 17 bases between them. CDR1 is MDHEN and CDR2 is SYDVKM in the germline V gene. The CDR3 contains 13 residues. The CDR3 spells CASSPPYPFGQYF. The CDR3 coding sequence is TGTGCCAGCAGTCCACCCTACCCCTTCGGGCAGTACTTC.

The table lists this clonotype with many counts. V usage is TRBV3-1 and J usage is TRBJ2-5; 10 positions match TRBD1. Germline V gives CDR1 LGHDT, CDR2 YNNKEL (reference sequence). The length of the CDR3 is 14 residues. V shed 1 base and J 5 bases; nucleotides not matched to a gene: 1. As DNA, the CDR3 is TGTGCCAGCAGCCAAGGACAGGGGGCCGAGACCCAGTACTTC. As protein: CASSQGQGAETQYF.

The chain is built from TRBV7-2 and TRBJ2-2; D possibly uses TRBD1 or TRBD2 (5 bases each). The V gene's germline CDR1 is SGHTA and CDR2 FQGNSA. This CDR3 spans 15 amino acids. V gave up 8 bases and J gave up 2 bases, with 15 bases separating them. The CDR3 DNA sequence: TGTGCCAGCGCCCCGGGGCCATTAAACACCGGGGAGCTGTTTTTT. The encoded protein is CASAPGPLNTGELFF.

This clonotype was counted at least ten times. The gene calls are TRBV7-6 and TRBJ1-5, with D unclear. Germline lookup yields CDR1 SGHVS and CDR2 FNYEAQ. This CDR3 contains 17 residues. V lost 0 bases and J 0 bases, leaving 12 bases between the germline ends. CDR3 loop: CASSLAFGPDSNQPQHF. DNA for the CDR3: TGTGCCAGCAGCTTAGCATTTGGACCGGATAGCAATCAGCCCCAGCATTTT.